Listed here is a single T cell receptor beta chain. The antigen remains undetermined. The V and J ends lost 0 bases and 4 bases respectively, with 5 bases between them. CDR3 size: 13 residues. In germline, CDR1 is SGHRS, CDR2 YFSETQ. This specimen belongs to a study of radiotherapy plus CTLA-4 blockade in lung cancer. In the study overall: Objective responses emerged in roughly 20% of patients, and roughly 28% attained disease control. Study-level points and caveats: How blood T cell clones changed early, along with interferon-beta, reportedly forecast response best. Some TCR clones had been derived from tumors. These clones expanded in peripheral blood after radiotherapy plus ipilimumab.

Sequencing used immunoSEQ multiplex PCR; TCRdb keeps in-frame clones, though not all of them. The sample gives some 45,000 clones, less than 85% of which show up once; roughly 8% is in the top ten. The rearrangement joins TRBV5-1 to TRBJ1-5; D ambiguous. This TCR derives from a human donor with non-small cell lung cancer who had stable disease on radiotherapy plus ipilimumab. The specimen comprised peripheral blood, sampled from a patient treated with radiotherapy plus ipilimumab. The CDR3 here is CASSLEVNQPQHF. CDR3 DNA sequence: TGCGCCAGCAGCTTGGAGGTTAATCAGCCCCAGCATTTT.